This T cell receptor beta chain was retrieved from a study of T cell repertoires in ileal Crohn's disease. CDR3 size: 12 residues. Trimming took off 5 bases at V and 10 bases at J, with 17 bases between the two ends. CDR1 is SQVTM, CDR2 ANQGSEA, per germline. The repertoire was sequenced with immunoSEQ multiplex PCR; TCRdb's copy has only in-frame clones and lacks some. The table includes 8,000 or so clones, roughly 84% detected once. This clonotype was sampled from an adult with Crohn's disease. The chain couples TRBV29-1 to TRBJ1-1; no definite D call. The sequenced sample consisted of ileal tissue. The CDR3, as DNA: TGCAGCGTTAGCCGGCAACCCTCGGGAGCTTTCTTT. Its translation: CSVSRQPSGAFF. Combining the CDR3 with reference TRBV29-1 and TRBJ1-1 gives the whole variable domain SAVISQKPSRDICQRGTSLTIQCQVDSQVTMMFWYRQQPGQSLTLIATANQGSEATYESGFVIDKFPISRPNLTFSTLTVSNMSPEDSSIYLCSVSRQPSGAFFGQGTRLTVV.